This TCR beta chain derives from a study of siplizumab effects on memory and regulatory T cells. Profiled with immunoSEQ multiplex PCR; TCRdb holds only in-frame clones, not every one. This sample has roughly 13,000 clones, with about 49% found just once. Concerning this clone itself: What it recognizes is unknown.

Researchers maintained the mixed lymphocyte reaction cells in coculture at 37°C for about six days. This CDR3 contains 16 residues. With V trimmed by 0 bases and J by 5 bases, 3 bases remained unmatched. In germline, CDR1 is MRHNA, CDR2 SNTAGT. This clonotype was sampled from a human donor in good health; the cells came from an allogeneic mixed lymphocyte reaction. The J gene is TRBJ2-1, the V gene TRBV6-4; 11 bases map to TRBD2. The sample comprised CFSE-low (dividing) CD4+ T cells sorted from an allogeneic mixed lymphocyte reaction. CDR3 loop: CASSDSGLAENNEQFF. CDR3 nucleotide sequence: TGTGCCAGCAGTGACTCGGGACTAGCGGAGAACAATGAGCAGTTCTTC.